This passage covers 29 T cell receptor beta chains from one sample sequenced in a study of spatial heterogeneity in lung cancer. Time point specified: sample taken at primary tumor resection. TCRdb used MiXCR to reprocess the 5' RACE reads, holding one entry per CDR3 protein. The table records approximately 7,700 distinct CDR3 sequences, 9% to 10% of them present only once. Sequences were derived from normal lung tissue next to the tumor, sampled at surgery. The receptors stem from a male donor with early-stage non-small cell lung cancer.

In this sample, this clonotype is medium-sized (0.01 to 0.1%). CDR3 bases: TGTGCCAGCAGCTCAGACAGCCGCTCCTACGAGCAGTACTTC. Amino acid sequence: CASSSDSRSYEQYF. The chain has TRBV7-6 and TRBJ2-7; D may be TRBD1 (5 bases). CDR1 is SGHVS, CDR2 FNYEAQ, per germline. The V gene lost 4 bases and the J gene lost 0 bases, with 10 bases spanning the gap. The CDR3 is made up of 14 amino acids.

This clonotype qualifies as large. V and J are TRBV12-3 or TRBV12-4 and TRBJ1-3; 11 nucleotides line up with TRBD1. J lost 2 bases, V lost 6 bases, and 6 bases had no gene match. The CDR3 extends over 16 amino acids. The CDR3 sequence: CASRREGQGAGNTIYF. CDR3 coding DNA: TGTGCCAGCAGACGTGAGGGACAGGGGGCTGGAAACACCATATATTTT.

This clonotype occurred many times. The chain joins TRBV5-5 to TRBJ2-3; 12 nucleotides agree with TRBD2. The CDR3 has 16 residues. Germline V gene data show CDR1 as SGHKS and CDR2 as YYEKEE (reference sequence). The V segment lost 4 bases and the J segment 2 bases; nucleotides outside the gene matches: 5. Here the CDR3 reads CASSLRLAGDTDTQYF. CDR3 DNA sequence: TGTGCCAGCAGCCTGAGACTAGCGGGAGACACAGATACGCAGTATTTT.

This clonotype has a count of ten or more. The chain is built from TRBV20-1 and TRBJ1-2; D is possibly TRBD1 (5 bases). With 0 bases removed from V and 6 bases from J, the gap between germline ends came to 20 bases. The length of the CDR3 is 16 residues. Looked up from germline, CDR1 is DFQATT and CDR2 is SNEGSKA (reference sequence). CDR3 bases: TGCAGTGCTAGAGATTTCGGGGCAGCCACGATGGATGGCTACACCTTC. Amino acid sequence: CSARDFGAATMDGYTF.

By sample share, this clonotype is medium-sized. J is TRBJ2-7 and V is TRBV9, with 8 bases identical to TRBD1. The CDR3 covers 12 residues. V shed 5 bases, J shed 5 bases, and the junction held 3 bases outside the gene matches. The germline V gene encodes CDR1 SGDLS and CDR2 YYNGEE. CDR3 in amino acids: CASSVQGDEQYF. DNA for the CDR3: TGTGCCAGCAGTGTACAGGGGGACGAGCAGTACTTC.

This clonotype was found many times. The V call is TRBV5-4, the J call TRBJ2-2; 9 bases fit TRBD2. This CDR3 comprises 15 residues. The germline V gene has CDR1 SGHNT and CDR2 YYREEE (reference sequence). V lost 2 bases and J lost 7; bases outside the gene matches: 6. Written as DNA, the CDR3 is TGTGCCAGCAGCTTCGGCGGGAGGGACGGCGGGGAGCTGTTTTTT. This translates into CASSFGGRDGGELFF. Looking up the rest from reference TRBV5-4 and TRBJ2-2 gives the full variable domain: ETGVTQSPTHLIKTRGQQVTLRCSSQSGHNTVSWYQQALGQGPQFIFQYYREEENGRGNFPPRFSGLQFPNYSSELNVNALELDDSALYLCASSFGGRDGGELFFGEGSRLTVL.

This clonotype has a count of ten or more. The chain joins TRBV18 to TRBJ2-1, with D tentatively TRBD1 or TRBD2 (5 bases each). The V gene's germline CDR1 is KGHSH and CDR2 LQKENI. The CDR3 extends over 17 amino acids. The ends were cut back, 1 base at V and 0 bases at J, with 13 bases in the middle. CDR3 amino acids: CASSPQGRRGSYNEQFF. The CDR3, as DNA: TGTGCCAGCTCACCACAGGGGAGACGGGGCTCCTACAATGAGCAGTTCTTC.

This clonotype is classed as medium-sized. The gene calls are TRBV18 and TRBJ2-5; D call uncertain. Trimming took 0 bases from V and 4 from J, leaving 9 bases between them. CDR3 length: 14 amino acids. Looked up from germline, CDR1 is KGHSH and CDR2 is LQKENI. This chain's CDR3 is CASSPPKDRETQYF. Written as DNA, the CDR3 is TGTGCCAGCTCACCACCCAAGGACCGAGAGACCCAGTACTTC. Combining the CDR3 with reference TRBV18 and TRBJ2-5 gives the whole variable domain NAGVMQNPRHLVRRRGQEARLRCSPMKGHSHVYWYRQLPEEGLKFMVYLQKENIIDESGMPKERFSAEFPKEGPSILRIQQVVRGDSAAYFCASSPPKDRETQYFGPGTRLLVL.

This clonotype was counted many times. V is TRBV6-1 and J is TRBJ2-6; D may match TRBD1 or TRBD2 (5 bases each). The CDR3 spans 15 residues. Germline V gives CDR1 MNHNS, CDR2 SASEGT. Trimming took off 1 base at V and 4 bases at J, with 8 bases between the two ends. In nucleotides, the CDR3 is TGTGCCAGCAGTGAAGAAGAGGGGGGGGCCAACGTCCTGACTTTC. Translated, it gives CASSEEEGGANVLTF.

This clonotype came up many times. The V call is TRBV6-1, the J call TRBJ2-7; weak D call: TRBD1 (5 bases). V lost 2 bases and J lost 1, with 12 bases in between. Germline CDR1 reads MNHNS; CDR2 reads SASEGT. The CDR3 has 15 residues. CDR3 sequence reads: CASSERPGPSYEQYF. For the CDR3, the DNA is TGTGCCAGCAGTGAACGGCCAGGGCCATCCTACGAGCAGTACTTC.

V usage is TRBV11-2 and J usage is TRBJ2-7, with D perhaps being TRBD1 or TRBD2 (6 bases each). The V gene's germline CDR1 is SGHAT and CDR2 FQNNGV. The germline V and J ends were trimmed by 7 bases and 0 bases, with 13 bases remaining between them. The CDR3 consists of 14 residues. In DNA form, the CDR3 reads TGTGCCAGCACAAAAGGGGGGCCCTCCTACGAGCAGTACTTC. Its translation: CASTKGGPSYEQYF.

This clonotype is termed medium-sized. The chain links TRBV7-9 to TRBJ1-2; TRBD1 agrees at 7 bases. This CDR3 has 16 residues. Germline trimming cut 4 bases from V and 7 bases from J; bases unmatched to any gene: 15. Germline-derived CDR1 and CDR2 are SEHNR and FQNEAQ (reference sequence). The CDR3, as DNA: TGTGCCAGCAGCTCTGAGGTCCTGACAGGGAGGAGTGGCTACACCTTC. The encoded protein is CASSSEVLTGRSGYTF. The full variable domain, its missing parts supplied by reference TRBV7-9 and TRBJ1-2, is DTGVSQNPRHKITKRGQNVTFRCDPISEHNRLYWYRQTLGQGPEFLTYFQNEAQLEKSRLLSDRFSAERPKGSFSTLEIQRTEQGDSAMYLCASSSEVLTGRSGYTFGSGTRLTVV.

This clonotype was seen repeatedly, ten times or more. The chain recombines TRBV10-3 with TRBJ2-7; 7 nucleotides match TRBD1. This CDR3 contains 12 residues. Germline V gene lookup returns CDR1 ENHRY and CDR2 SYGVKD. Trimming at V came to 6 bases and at J to 5 bases, leaving 4 bases not matched to a gene. The CDR3 DNA reads TGTGCCATCAGCCCAGGGGGTGACGAGCAGTACTTC. Translation: CAISPGGDEQYF.

This clonotype was recorded at least ten times. V and J are TRBV29-1 and TRBJ2-1; 10 nucleotides align to TRBD1. The CDR3 totals 15 residues. J was trimmed by 3 bases and V by 2 bases; bases with no gene match: 4. Germline V lookup: CDR1 SQVTM, CDR2 ANQGSEA. For the CDR3, the DNA is TGCAGCGTTGAACATGGGACAGGGGTCTACAATGAGCAGTTCTTC. Residues: CSVEHGTGVYNEQFF.

This clonotype was detected ten times or more. The chain joins TRBV7-2 to TRBJ2-1; the match to TRBD1 covers 7 bases. This CDR3 is 15 amino acids long. Germline CDR1 reads SGHTA; CDR2 reads FQGNSA. After removal of 3 bases from V and 4 bases from J, the junction contained 6 bases not matched to a gene. DNA of the CDR3: TGTGCCAGCAGCTTTACCGGGACAGCGTACAATGAGCAGTTCTTC. This gives the protein CASSFTGTAYNEQFF.

This clonotype was picked up many times. The CDR3 loop is CASSLWTGTGGYNEQFF. CDR3 nucleotide sequence: TGCGCCAGCAGCTTGTGGACCGGGACAGGAGGTTACAATGAGCAGTTCTTC. The chain uses TRBV5-1 and TRBJ2-1, with 8 nucleotides matching TRBD1. The CDR3 has 17 residues. Per germline, CDR1 SGHRS and CDR2 YFSETQ. The trim removed 1 base at V and 4 bases at J, leaving 10 bases unmatched.

This clonotype was seen many times. The CDR3 DNA follows: TGTGCCAGCACAACAGATACGCAGTATTTT. Translated: CASTTDTQYF. The chain couples TRBV2 to TRBJ2-3; the D is unclear. CDR1 SNHLY and CDR2 FYNNEI come from the germline V gene. The germline V and J ends were trimmed by 7 bases and 3 bases, with 2 bases remaining between them. The CDR3 contains 10 residues.

This clonotype was counted many times. V usage is TRBV11-2 and J usage is TRBJ2-3; TRBD1 is a possible D gene (6 bases). From germline, CDR1 is SGHAT and CDR2 FQNNGV. The CDR3 sequence is 16 residues long. The ends were cut back, 4 bases at V and 5 bases at J, with 19 bases in the middle. The CDR3 protein is CASSSTQGSGIDTQYF. The CDR3, as DNA: TGTGCCAGCAGCTCTACACAGGGAAGTGGGATAGATACGCAGTATTTT.

This clonotype was recorded many times. The rearrangement links TRBV20-1 to TRBJ1-1, with TRBD1 matching 8 bases. The CDR3 contains 15 residues. Germline V CDR1 and CDR2: DFQATT, SNEGSKA (reference sequence). With V trimmed by 4 bases and J by 6 bases, 13 bases remained unmatched. CDR3 protein: CSATTDRVLWAEAFF. CDR3 sequence (DNA): TGCAGTGCTACCACGGACAGGGTATTGTGGGCTGAAGCTTTCTTT.

This clonotype showed up just a few times. The CDR3 sequence is CASSLTGNDSPLHF. The CDR3 DNA reads TGTGCCAGCAGTTTAACAGGGAATGATTCACCCCTCCACTTT. The chain combines TRBV12-3 or TRBV12-4 with TRBJ1-6; TRBD1 is a possible D gene (6 bases). The V end lost 2 bases, the J end lost 8 bases, and 10 bases lay between the germline ends. This CDR3 is 14 amino acids long.

This clonotype was recorded many times. The rearrangement links TRBV23-1 to TRBJ2-7; D gene unclear. TRBV23-1 is an open reading frame whose function is uncertain. There are 18 residues in the CDR3. Deletions cut 0 bases from V and 4 bases from J, with 22 bases between. The CDR3 region has the DNA TGCGCCAGCAGTCAATCGGTTGATCCCTACCTCCACATATACGAGCAGTACTTC. This translates into CASSQSVDPYLHIYEQYF.

This clonotype was seen repeatedly, ten times or more. The rearrangement joins TRBV6-5 to TRBJ1-4; TRBD1 aligns across 7 bases. The J segment lost 6 bases and the V segment lost 6 bases, leaving 7 bases of the junction unmatched. The germline CDR1 and CDR2 sequences are MNHEY and SVGAGI. The CDR3 extends over 14 amino acids. The CDR3 here is CASRPSGTDEKLFF. Here the CDR3 DNA reads TGTGCCAGCAGACCTTCCGGGACAGATGAAAAACTGTTTTTT.

Within the sample, this clonotype is large (0.1 to 1%). The chain employs TRBV20-1 and TRBJ2-5; D remains unclear. This CDR3 region has 10 residues. Deletions cut 6 bases from V and 5 bases from J, with 7 bases between. Per the germline V gene, CDR1 is DFQATT and CDR2 is SNEGSKA (reference sequence). This CDR3 is CSALGETQYF. Here the CDR3 DNA reads TGCAGTGCCCTCGGCGAGACCCAGTACTTC.

This clonotype was counted ten times or more. The genes are TRBV11-2 and TRBJ1-2; D not certain. Germline V lookup: CDR1 SGHAT, CDR2 FQNNGV. The CDR3 has 16 amino acids. Trimming shortened V by 5 bases and J by 6 bases, and 22 bases separated the two germline ends. The CDR3 sequence is CASSPQVEGSVDGYTF. DNA of the CDR3: TGTGCCAGCAGCCCTCAAGTGGAGGGCTCGGTGGATGGCTACACCTTC. The whole variable domain, filled in from reference TRBV11-2 and TRBJ1-2, reads EAGVAQSPRYKIIEKRQSVAFWCNPISGHATLYWYQQILGQGPKLLIQFQNNGVVDDSQLPKDRFSAERLKGVDSTLKIQPAKLEDSAVYLCASSPQVEGSVDGYTFGSGTRLTVV.

This clonotype turned up a few times. This chain connects TRBV19 to TRBJ1-5; D perhaps matches TRBD1 (5 bases). The CDR3 consists of 15 residues. The V gene's germline CDR1 is LNHDA and CDR2 SQIVND (reference sequence). V lost 4 bases and J lost 0, with 10 bases in between. Here the CDR3 reads CASSSGTASNQPQHF. Here the CDR3 DNA reads TGTGCCAGTAGTAGCGGGACGGCTAGCAATCAGCCCCAGCATTTT.

The sample holds many counts of this clonotype. This chain connects TRBV5-1 to TRBJ2-7; D is undetermined. V shed 2 bases and J shed 6 bases, with 15 bases lying between them. Germline assignment: CDR1 SGHRS and CDR2 YFSETQ. CDR3 length equals 14 residues. The CDR3 spells CASSFETGTGEQYF. The CDR3 DNA sequence: TGCGCCAGCAGCTTCGAAACGGGTACTGGCGAGCAGTACTTC.

This clonotype was seen ten or more times. The rearrangement uses TRBV4-1 and TRBJ1-1; the D gene is possibly TRBD1 (6 bases). V lost 10 bases and J lost 4, with 16 bases in between. Germline CDR1 reads MGHRA; CDR2 reads YSYEKL. There are 13 residues in the CDR3. CDR3 in DNA: TGCGCCACCGCCCGGGGGGCCAGCACTGAAGCTTTCTTT. Its translation: CATARGASTEAFF.

The sample holds many counts of this clonotype. The chain has TRBV28 and TRBJ2-7; D remains unclear. The V and J ends lost 7 bases and 0 bases respectively, with 16 bases between them. Germline V gene data show CDR1 as MDHEN and CDR2 as SYDVKM. This CDR3 is built from 15 residues. The CDR3 is CASKIGSSPSYEQYF. The CDR3 DNA reads as TGTGCCAGCAAGATCGGGTCCAGTCCCTCCTACGAGCAGTACTTC.

Only a few counts were recorded for this clonotype. The chain combines TRBV2 with TRBJ2-1; 8 bases are a match to TRBD2. The CDR3 sequence is 14 residues long. CDR1 SNHLY and CDR2 FYNNEI come from the germline V gene. V lost 6 bases and J lost 10; bases outside the gene matches: 11. CDR3 sequence reads: CASRGDGRAGEQFF. The DNA for the CDR3 is TGTGCCAGCAGGGGGGACGGGAGGGCCGGGGAGCAGTTCTTC.